One sample yielded the 16 T cell receptor beta chains listed below, sequenced in a study of T cell repertoires in cytomegalovirus infection (dated by TCRdb to the late 2010s). The data were produced on an Illumina HiSeq 1500. In TCRdb, the public reads were trimmed at Q25 with fastp and aligned with MiXCR, with productive beta chains retained. Entries that share a CDR3 protein sequence are merged under the most common genes and DNA. Here the sample has some 700,000 distinct CDR3 sequences; approximately 40% occur a single time. The top ten hold around 2.8% of the sample. The sequencing input was PBMCs. These receptors came from a human donor in good health (CMV status not recorded). Some clones in this sample may be carry-over from other donors' samples.

This clonotype was detected ten times or more. The chain joins TRBV7-2 to TRBJ2-7; 11 bases are shared with TRBD2. Germline lookup yields CDR1 SGHTA and CDR2 FQGNSA. This CDR3 contains 14 residues. With V trimmed by 6 bases and J by 4 bases, 5 bases remained unmatched. CDR3: CASSSSGRPYEQYF. As DNA, the CDR3 is TGTGCCAGCAGTTCTAGCGGGAGGCCTTACGAGCAGTACTTC.

The sample holds a few counts of this clonotype. CDR3 in amino acids: CASSPLQGANSPLHF. The CDR3 nucleotides are TGCGCCAGCAGCCCTCTACAGGGGGCGAATTCACCCCTCCACTTT. The chain carries TRBV4-1 and TRBJ1-6, with TRBD1 identical over 9 bases. The germline V gene encodes CDR1 MGHRA and CDR2 YSYEKL. Trimming removed 4 bases from V and 7 bases from J; junction bases left unmatched: 5. The length of the CDR3 is 15 residues.

The V call is TRBV19, the J call TRBJ1-5; 9 nucleotides agree with TRBD1. The CDR3 loop spans 15 amino acids. J lost 6 bases, V lost 8 bases, and 11 bases had no gene match. In germline, CDR1 is LNHDA, CDR2 SQIVND (reference sequence). The CDR3 DNA reads TGTGCCAGTGTACCTAGGACAGGGGTGAGTCAGCCCCAGCATTTT. This gives the protein CASVPRTGVSQPQHF.

The chain joins TRBV28 to TRBJ2-5; perhaps D is TRBD1 or TRBD2 (6 bases each). This CDR3 has 14 residues. CDR1 MDHEN and CDR2 SYDVKM come from the germline V gene. The V and J ends lost 10 bases and 0 bases respectively, with 15 bases between them. The CDR3 bases are TGTGCCACGGGGAAGGGGGGCTACCAAGAGACCCAGTACTTC. Protein: CATGKGGYQETQYF.

This clonotype was counted only a few times. The rearrangement joins TRBV18 to TRBJ2-5; 7 bases match TRBD1. This CDR3 contains 13 residues. CDR1 and CDR2 from the germline V gene are KGHSH and LQKENI. V lost 8 bases to trimming and J lost 1 base; unmatched junction nucleotides: 4. CDR3 sequence (DNA): TGTGCCAGCGCCCGGGACAGCCAAGAGACCCAGTACTTC. Its translation: CASARDSQETQYF.

The J gene is TRBJ1-5, the V gene TRBV12-3 or TRBV12-4; D might be TRBD1 (5 bases). CDR3 length equals 16 residues. V dropped 7 bases and J dropped 0 bases, with 16 bases sitting between them. Written as DNA, the CDR3 is TGTGCCAGCACGGCCGGGGGGATCTATAGCAATCAGCCCCAGCATTTT. Its protein product is CASTAGGIYSNQPQHF.

The J gene is TRBJ1-4, the V gene TRBV7-2; 7 nucleotides line up with TRBD1. Germline CDR1 reads SGHTA; CDR2 reads FQGNSA. This CDR3 region has 16 residues. V was pared by 5 bases and J by 0 bases, with 6 bases of the junction left unmatched. The CDR3 DNA sequence: TGTGCCAGCAGCCTGGACAGGCTTGCAACTAATGAAAAACTGTTTTTT. Its translation is CASSLDRLATNEKLFF.

This clonotype was observed a few times. This chain connects TRBV12-3 or TRBV12-4 to TRBJ2-1; 9 positions match TRBD2. The CDR3 covers 14 residues. Trimming took 7 bases from V and 14 from J; bases not matched to a gene: 15. The CDR3 loop reads CASTSSGGLPGKFF. CDR3 sequence (DNA): TGTGCCAGCACCTCAAGCGGGGGGCTCCCGGGGAAGTTCTTC.

This clonotype has just a few counts. The chain combines TRBV19 with TRBJ1-1; TRBD1 might be the D (5 bases). The CDR3 is made up of 14 amino acids. The V gene's germline CDR1 is LNHDA and CDR2 SQIVND (reference sequence). Trimming removed 3 bases at V and 4 bases at J, with 12 bases between. CDR3 protein: CASSMLAGGTEAFF. The CDR3 coding sequence is TGTGCCAGTAGTATGCTGGCGGGGGGCACTGAAGCTTTCTTT.

This chain links TRBV19 with TRBJ2-7, with 10 bases identical to TRBD1. The J segment lost 6 bases and the V segment lost 6 bases, leaving 8 bases of the junction unmatched. The CDR3 spans 14 residues. Germline CDR1 reads LNHDA; CDR2 reads SQIVND (reference sequence). CDR3 residues: CASSSDRGVAEQYF. As DNA, the CDR3 is TGTGCCAGTAGCTCGGACAGGGGGGTCGCCGAGCAGTACTTC. The full variable domain, completed using reference TRBV19 and TRBJ2-7, is DGGITQSPKYLFRKEGQNVTLSCEQNLNHDAMYWYRQDPGQGLRLIYYSQIVNDFQKGDIAEGYSVSREKKESFPLTVTSAQKNPTAFYLCASSSDRGVAEQYFGPGTRLTVT.

This chain uses TRBV27 with TRBJ2-1; 7 nucleotides agree with TRBD2. The CDR3 is made up of 14 amino acids. V lost 4 bases and J lost 4; bases outside the gene matches: 4. Germline CDR1 reads MNHEY; CDR2 reads SMNVEV (reference sequence). CDR3: CASSSREAYNEQFF. Written as DNA, the CDR3 is TGTGCCAGCAGTTCCCGGGAGGCGTACAATGAGCAGTTCTTC.

This clonotype has just a few counts. The gene calls are TRBV28 and TRBJ1-4; a weak D match, TRBD1 (6 bases). The V gene's germline CDR1 is MDHEN and CDR2 SYDVKM. The CDR3 sequence is 14 residues long. V was trimmed by 6 bases and J by 4 bases, leaving 12 bases between them. This CDR3 reads CASSHTGINEKLFF. CDR3 sequence (DNA): TGTGCCAGCAGCCATACAGGGATTAATGAAAAACTGTTTTTT.

This clonotype came up a few times. The genes are TRBV5-1 and TRBJ1-5; TRBD1 might be the D (5 bases). The CDR3 length is 14 residues. Trimming removed 1 base at V and 7 bases at J, with 12 bases between. In germline, CDR1 is SGHRS, CDR2 YFSETQ. CDR3: CASSLRGEGQPQHF. The CDR3 DNA sequence: TGCGCCAGCAGCTTGAGAGGGGAGGGCCAGCCCCAGCATTTT.

The rearrangement joins TRBV5-5 to TRBJ2-1; D unclear. Per the germline V gene, CDR1 is SGHKS and CDR2 is YYEKEE (reference sequence). The length of the CDR3 is 15 residues. Trimming removed 4 bases at V and 0 bases at J, with 11 bases between. The CDR3 bases are TGTGCCAGCAGCCCTAGTATATTCTCCTACAATGAGCAGTTCTTC. Translation gives CASSPSIFSYNEQFF. Drawing the rest from reference TRBV5-5 and TRBJ2-1, the complete variable domain is DAGVTQSPTHLIKTRGQQVTLRCSPISGHKSVSWYQQVLGQGPQFIFQYYEKEERGRGNFPDRFSARQFPNYSSELNVNALLLGDSALYLCASSPSIFSYNEQFFGPGTRLTVL.

This chain joins TRBV20-1 and TRBJ2-5; no clear D. Germline V gene data show CDR1 as DFQATT and CDR2 as SNEGSKA (reference sequence). Deletions cut 3 bases from V and 1 base from J, with 9 bases between. CDR3 size: 13 residues. CDR3 DNA: TGCAGTGCTAGGGGGTTAACCCAAGAGACCCAGTACTTC. The encoded protein is CSARGLTQETQYF.

V gene TRBV7-2 combines with J gene TRBJ1-4; D is uncertain. V was clipped by 5 bases and J by 10 bases, with 23 bases between them. The germline V gene has CDR1 SGHTA and CDR2 FQGNSA. The CDR3 is 16 residues long. In nucleotides, the CDR3 is TGTGCCAGCAGCGCCTGGACCTGGGGAGGAGAGGGAAAACTGTTTTTT. Its protein product is CASSAWTWGGEGKLFF.